This is a list of T cell receptor beta chains from one sample in a study of blood T cell repertoires in COVID-19. TCRdb's table, derived via immunoSEQ multiplex PCR, lists solely in-frame clones and lacks some. This table has about 62,000 clones, approximately 90% appearing once. The sequenced sample consisted of peripheral blood. The source is a woman older than 75 with acute or convalescent COVID-19. Each CDR3 is given with its conserved first and last residue. D genes are given only for firm matches. Part of the rows lack a size; the others show once, few, many or a class for expanded clones.

NA | TRBJ2-3 | TRBD2 | TRBV5-1 | TGCGCCAGCAGCTTTGTAGCGGGGGCCACAGATACGCAGTATTTT | CASSFVAGATDTQYF
NA | TRBJ1-2 | NA | TRBV2 | TGTGCCTCCTCCAGCGACGACTATGGCTACACCTTC | CASSSDDYGYTF
few | TRBJ2-3 | TRBD1 | TRBV5-1 | TGCGCCAGCAGCACGGGACAGTTCACAGATACGCAGTATTTT | CASSTGQFTDTQYF
once | TRBJ2-7 | TRBD2 | TRBV6-5 | TGTGCCAGCAGTTACCAGGGCGGGAGTGTGACCTACGAGCAGTACTTC | CASSYQGGSVTYEQYF
few | TRBJ2-3 | NA | TRBV11-2 | TGTGCCAGCAGCCCCATCCACACAGATACGCAGTATTTT | CASSPIHTDTQYF
NA | TRBJ1-5 | TRBD1 | TRBV6-5 | TGTGCCAGCAGAGACAGGGTAAATCAGCCCCAGCATTTT | CASRDRVNQPQHF
NA | TRBJ2-7 | TRBD1 | TRBV7-6 | TGTGCCAGCAGCCCATCGACAGGGGCGACTTTATACGAGCAGTACTTC | CASSPSTGATLYEQYF
NA | TRBJ1-1 | NA | TRBV20-1 | TGCAGTGCTGGCCCGGGAGAAGAAGCTTTCTTT | CSAGPGEEAFF
NA | TRBJ1-5 | NA | TRBV19 | TGTGCCAGCGGAGGAGGTGGACGAGGTTATAGCAATCAGCCCCAGCATTTT | CASGGGGRGYSNQPQHF
NA | TRBJ2-5 | TRBD1 | TRBV19 | TGTGCCAGTAGGGACCCGGGACAGGGCGAAGAGACCCAGTACTTC | CASRDPGQGEETQYF
NA | TRBJ1-1 | NA | TRBV3-1/TRBV3-2 | TGTGCCAGCAGCCAGATATTAGGCGGTTGGAACACTGAAGCTTTCTTT | CASSQILGGWNTEAFF
NA | TRBJ2-3 | NA | TRBV12-3/TRBV12-4 | TGTGCCAGCAGGACAAGTACAGATACGCAGTATTTT | CASRTSTDTQYF
NA | TRBJ2-5 | TRBD1 | TRBV24-1 | TGTGCCACCAGTGATAGGACAGGGGGGAAAGAGACCCAGTACTTC | CATSDRTGGKETQYF
NA | TRBJ1-4 | TRBD1 | TRBV19 | TGTGCCAGTAGTCCCACCGGGACAGGCTTCGAAAAACTGTTTTTT | CASSPTGTGFEKLFF
NA | TRBJ2-2 | TRBD2 | TRBV7-9 | TGTGCCAGCAGCGGACTAGCGGGAGGGACCGGGGAGCTGTTTTTT | CASSGLAGGTGELFF
NA | TRBJ1-2 | NA | TRBV5-4 | TGTGCCAGCAGCATGGGGGGGGGACTGACAGATGGCTACACCTTC | CASSMGGGLTDGYTF
few | TRBJ2-5 | NA | TRBV9 | TGTGCCAGCAGCGTAGCGGGTTCGACAGGTGGAGAGACCCAGTACTTC | CASSVAGSTGGETQYF
NA | TRBJ2-2 | TRBD1 | TRBV30 | TGTGCCTCACCTGGGACAGGGAGGCCCGGGGAGCTGTTTTTT | CASPGTGRPGELFF
NA | TRBJ1-5 | TRBD1 | TRBV11-2 | TGTGCCAGCAGCTTAGAAAGGGGGCAGCAGCCCCAGCATTTT | CASSLERGQQPQHF
NA | TRBJ1-1 | NA | TRBV19 | TGTGCCAGTTCTCTCCACATGAACACTGAAGCTTTCTTT | CASSLHMNTEAFF
NA | TRBJ2-3 | TRBD2 | TRBV9 | TGTGCCAGCAGCGAACTAGCGGGGGGGCGGTCAGATACGCAGTATTTT | CASSELAGGRSDTQYF
NA | TRBJ2-1 | NA | TRBV7-9 | TGTGCCAGCAGCTTACTCTACGGAAGGGGTGAGCAGTTCTTC | CASSLLYGRGEQFF
NA | TRBJ1-6 | TRBD1 | TRBV7-2 | TGTGCCAGCAGCTTGGACAGGTCAAATCCACCCCTCCACTTT | CASSLDRSNPPLHF
NA | TRBJ1-1 | TRBD1 | TRBV6-5 | TGTGCCAGCAGGTCGGACAGGATGAACACTGAAGCTTTCTTT | CASRSDRMNTEAFF
NA | TRBJ2-7 | TRBD2 | TRBV28 | TGTGCCAGCAGAGGAGGGAGGGCGACCTACGAGCAGTACTTC | CASRGGRATYEQYF
NA | TRBJ1-1 | NA | TRBV7-9 | TGTGCCAGCAGATACAGGGAGAACACTGAAGCTTTCTTT | CASRYRENTEAFF
once | TRBJ1-5 | NA | TRBV7-2 | TGTGCCAGCAGCTTAATATCGGGAATTAATCAGCCCCAGCATTTT | CASSLISGINQPQHF
NA | TRBJ1-6 | NA | TRBV4-1 | TGCGCCAGCAGCCGCAATCCAGCTTCGGGCGGGGGAAATTCACCCCTCCACTTT | CASSRNPASGGGNSPLHF
NA | TRBJ2-7 | TRBD1 | TRBV3-1/TRBV3-2 | TGTGCCAGCAGCCATGGTTGGGGACAGAGCTCCTACGAGCAGTACTTC | CASSHGWGQSSYEQYF
NA | TRBJ2-7 | TRBD1 | TRBV7-9 | TGTGCCAGCCGGACAGGGGGTAACGAGCAGTACTTC | CASRTGGNEQYF
NA | TRBJ1-4 | NA | TRBV28 | TGTGCCAGCAGTTCGTCAGGGGCAACTAATGAAAAACTGTTTTTT | CASSSSGATNEKLFF
few | TRBJ1-2 | TRBD1 | TRBV5-5 | TGTGCCAGCAGCTTTAGACAGGGGCCCCTGGATGGCTACACCTTC | CASSFRQGPLDGYTF
NA | TRBJ1-5 | NA | TRBV19 | TGTGCCAGTAGTATAATCCCAGGTCACCAGCCCCAGCATTTT | CASSIIPGHQPQHF
NA | TRBJ2-3 | NA | TRBV5-4 | TGTGCCAGCAGCCGATGGGAAGCGGTAGATACGCAGTATTTT | CASSRWEAVDTQYF
NA | TRBJ2-7 | TRBD2 | TRBV7-2 | TGTGCCAGCAGCTTGGGACTAGCTAACTACGAGCAGTACTTC | CASSLGLANYEQYF
once | TRBJ1-1 | TRBD1 | TRBV3-1/TRBV3-2 | TGTGCCAGCAGCCATCCCGGGACAGGGGCGGGAACTGAAGCTTTCTTT | CASSHPGTGAGTEAFF
NA | TRBJ1-2 | NA | TRBV19 | TGTGCCAGTAGTCCCGAAGAGAAGGGGCGCATCTATGGCTACACCTTC | CASSPEEKGRIYGYTF
NA | TRBJ1-1 | NA | TRBV5-4 | TGTGCCAGCAGCTTGGGTGGTGGGGGCCGAGGGGCTGAAGCTTTCTTT | CASSLGGGGRGAEAFF
NA | TRBJ2-1 | TRBD1 | TRBV4-1 | TGCGCCAGCAGCCAAGATCGTCAGGACAGGGTATTCGATGAGCAGTTCTTC | CASSQDRQDRVFDEQFF
NA | TRBJ2-1 | TRBD2 | TRBV4-1 | TGCGCCAGCAGCCGCCGGGAGACTAGCGGGAGTGTCCCCTACAATGAGCAGTTCTTC | CASSRRETSGSVPYNEQFF
NA | TRBJ1-2 | TRBD1 | TRBV2 | TGTGCCAGCAGTGGGACAGGGAACTATGGCTACACCTTC | CASSGTGNYGYTF
NA | TRBJ1-2 | NA | TRBV25-1 | TGTGCCAGCACCCCTTCAGGGTTTGGCTATGGCTACACCTTC | CASTPSGFGYGYTF
NA | TRBJ2-7 | NA | TRBV5-1 | TGCGCCAGCAGCTTAGGAAGTAGGCAGGGGAGCTCCTACGAGCAGTACTTC | CASSLGSRQGSSYEQYF
NA | TRBJ1-4 | TRBD1 | TRBV7-2 | TGTGCCAGCAGCCGTGACAGGGGGGGTGAAAAACTGTTTTTT | CASSRDRGGEKLFF
few | TRBJ1-5 | NA | TRBV27 | TGTGCCAGCAGTTTAGTAGCCGTCGGGGGAGGTCAGCCCCAGCATTTT | CASSLVAVGGGQPQHF
NA | TRBJ2-3 | TRBD2 | TRBV19 | TGTGCCAGTGCCAGGGAGGGGATTACAGATACGCAGTATTTT | CASAREGITDTQYF
NA | TRBJ2-1 | TRBD2 | TRBV6-2/TRBV6-3 | TGTGCCAGCAGCCCCCGAAGGTGGCGGGGGGGCTCGGCCAATGAGCAGTTCTTC | CASSPRRWRGGSANEQFF
NA | TRBJ2-1 | NA | TRBV7-9 | TGTGCCAGCAGCTTCGCGACTTGGCCCTTCTTC | CASSFATWPFF
NA | TRBJ2-2 | NA | TRBV4-3 | TGCGCCAGCAGCCAAGATTTTTTGTTGGGGCGGGGTACCGGGGAGCTGTTTTTT | CASSQDFLLGRGTGELFF
NA | TRBJ2-3 | TRBD1 | TRBV9 | TGTGCCAGCAGCGTAGGCCCAGGGACAGGAACAGATACGCAGTATTTT | CASSVGPGTGTDTQYF
NA | TRBJ2-4 | NA | TRBV27 | TGTGCCAGCAGTCGCCGCGTGGAGGGGCTAGCCAAAAACATTCAGTACTTC | CASSRRVEGLAKNIQYF
NA | TRBJ1-6 | NA | TRBV30 | TGTGCCTGGAGTGTTGTCGCTGGCGGTTCACCCCTCCACTTT | CAWSVVAGGSPLHF
NA | TRBJ1-2 | NA | TRBV4-3 | TGCGCCAGCAGCCAGGCAAGATTTAACTATGGCTACACCTTC | CASSQARFNYGYTF
NA | TRBJ2-2 | NA | TRBV19 | TGTGCCAGTAGAGTACAGGGGGGGACCGGGGAGCTGTTTTTT | CASRVQGGTGELFF